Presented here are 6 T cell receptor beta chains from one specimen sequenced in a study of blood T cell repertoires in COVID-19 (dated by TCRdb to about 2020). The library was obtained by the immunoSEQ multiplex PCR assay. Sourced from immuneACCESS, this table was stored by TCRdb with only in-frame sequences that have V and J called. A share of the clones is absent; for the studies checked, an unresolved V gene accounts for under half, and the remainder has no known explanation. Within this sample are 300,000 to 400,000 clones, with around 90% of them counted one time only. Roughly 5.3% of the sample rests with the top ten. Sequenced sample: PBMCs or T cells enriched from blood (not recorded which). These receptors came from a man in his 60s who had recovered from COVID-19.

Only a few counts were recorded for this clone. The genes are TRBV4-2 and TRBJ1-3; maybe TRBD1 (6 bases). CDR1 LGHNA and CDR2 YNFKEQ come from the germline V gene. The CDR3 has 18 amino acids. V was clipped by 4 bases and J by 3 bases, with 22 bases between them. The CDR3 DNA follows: TGTGCCAGCAGCCCTCGCGGCGGGGGGCGCAGTTTTGGAAACACCATATATTTT. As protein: CASSPRGGGRSFGNTIYF.

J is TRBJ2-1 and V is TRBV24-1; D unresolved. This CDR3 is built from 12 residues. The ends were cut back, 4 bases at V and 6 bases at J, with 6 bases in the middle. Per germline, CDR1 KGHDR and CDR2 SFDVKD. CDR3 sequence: CATSENSNEQFF. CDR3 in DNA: TGTGCCACCAGTGAAAACAGCAATGAGCAGTTCTTC.

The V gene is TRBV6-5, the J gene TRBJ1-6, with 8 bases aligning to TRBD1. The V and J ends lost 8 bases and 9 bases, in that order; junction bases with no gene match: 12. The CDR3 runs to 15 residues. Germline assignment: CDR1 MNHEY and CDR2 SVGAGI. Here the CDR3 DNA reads TGTGCCAGCCGTACTGGACAGGGTTTTAGTTCACCCCTCCACTTT. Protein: CASRTGQGFSSPLHF.

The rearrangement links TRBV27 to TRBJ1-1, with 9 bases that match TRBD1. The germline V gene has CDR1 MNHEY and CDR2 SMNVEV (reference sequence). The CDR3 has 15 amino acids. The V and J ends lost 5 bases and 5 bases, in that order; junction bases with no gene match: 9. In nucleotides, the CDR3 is TGTGCCAGCAGTCCCGGGACAGGGCTGGGGACTGAAGCTTTCTTT. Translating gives CASSPGTGLGTEAFF.

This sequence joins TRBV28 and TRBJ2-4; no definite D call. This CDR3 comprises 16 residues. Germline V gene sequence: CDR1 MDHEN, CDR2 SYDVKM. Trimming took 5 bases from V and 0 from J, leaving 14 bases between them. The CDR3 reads CASSDSRKLAKNIQYF. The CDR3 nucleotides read TGTGCCAGCAGTGATTCTAGGAAACTAGCCAAAAACATTCAGTACTTC.

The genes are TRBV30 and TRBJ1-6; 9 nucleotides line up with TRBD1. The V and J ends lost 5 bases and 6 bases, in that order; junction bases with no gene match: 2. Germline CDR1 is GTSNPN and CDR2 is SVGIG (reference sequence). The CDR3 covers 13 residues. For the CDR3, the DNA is TGTGCCTGGGCGGGACAGGGTAATTCACCCCTCCACTTT. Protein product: CAWAGQGNSPLHF.